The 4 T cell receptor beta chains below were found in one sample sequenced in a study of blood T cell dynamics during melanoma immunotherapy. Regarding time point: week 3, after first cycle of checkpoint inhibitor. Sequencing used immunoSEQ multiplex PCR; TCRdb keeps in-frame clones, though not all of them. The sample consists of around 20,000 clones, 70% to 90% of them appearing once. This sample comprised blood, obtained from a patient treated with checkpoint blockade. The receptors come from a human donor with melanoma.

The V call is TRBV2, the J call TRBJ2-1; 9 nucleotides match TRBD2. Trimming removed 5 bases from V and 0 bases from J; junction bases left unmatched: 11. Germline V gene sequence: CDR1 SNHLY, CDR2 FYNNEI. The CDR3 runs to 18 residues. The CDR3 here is CASSLRWSGRSSYNEQFF. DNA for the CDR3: TGTGCCAGCAGTTTAAGGTGGAGCGGGAGGTCCTCCTACAATGAGCAGTTCTTC.

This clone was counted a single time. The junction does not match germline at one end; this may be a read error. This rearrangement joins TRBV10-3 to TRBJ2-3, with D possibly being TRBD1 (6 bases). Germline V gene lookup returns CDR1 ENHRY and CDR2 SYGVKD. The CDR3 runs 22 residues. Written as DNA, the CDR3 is TGTGCCATCGGGAAGGACCCCGGAAGGGCCAACACAGGGACACGGGGCACGGATACGCAGTATTTT. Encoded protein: CAIGKDPGRANTGTRGTDTQYF.

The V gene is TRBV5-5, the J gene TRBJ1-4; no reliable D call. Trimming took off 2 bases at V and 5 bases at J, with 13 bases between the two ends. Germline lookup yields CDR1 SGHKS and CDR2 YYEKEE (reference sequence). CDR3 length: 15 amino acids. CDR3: CASSFSRQNNEKLFF. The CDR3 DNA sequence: TGTGCCAGCAGCTTCTCACGGCAAAACAATGAAAAACTGTTTTTT.

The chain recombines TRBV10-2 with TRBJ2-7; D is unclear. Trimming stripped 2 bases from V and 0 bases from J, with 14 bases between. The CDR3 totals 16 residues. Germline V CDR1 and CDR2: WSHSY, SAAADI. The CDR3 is CASSETMGGSSYEQYF. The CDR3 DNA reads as TGCGCCAGCAGTGAGACAATGGGCGGAAGCTCCTACGAGCAGTACTTC.